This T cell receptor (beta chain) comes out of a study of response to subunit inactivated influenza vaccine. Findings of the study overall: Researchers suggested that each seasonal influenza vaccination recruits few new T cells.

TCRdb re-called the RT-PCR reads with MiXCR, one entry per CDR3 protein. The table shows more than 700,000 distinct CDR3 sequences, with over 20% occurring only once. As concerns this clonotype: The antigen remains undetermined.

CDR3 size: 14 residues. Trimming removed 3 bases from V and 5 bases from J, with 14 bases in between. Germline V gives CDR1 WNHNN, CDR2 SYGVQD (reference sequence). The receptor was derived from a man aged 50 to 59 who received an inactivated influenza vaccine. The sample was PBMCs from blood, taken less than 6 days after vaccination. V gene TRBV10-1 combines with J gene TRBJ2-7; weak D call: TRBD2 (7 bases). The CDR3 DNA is TGCGCCAGCAGTGATGGGGGGGGCCTGGACGAGCAGTACTTC. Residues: CASSDGGGLDEQYF.